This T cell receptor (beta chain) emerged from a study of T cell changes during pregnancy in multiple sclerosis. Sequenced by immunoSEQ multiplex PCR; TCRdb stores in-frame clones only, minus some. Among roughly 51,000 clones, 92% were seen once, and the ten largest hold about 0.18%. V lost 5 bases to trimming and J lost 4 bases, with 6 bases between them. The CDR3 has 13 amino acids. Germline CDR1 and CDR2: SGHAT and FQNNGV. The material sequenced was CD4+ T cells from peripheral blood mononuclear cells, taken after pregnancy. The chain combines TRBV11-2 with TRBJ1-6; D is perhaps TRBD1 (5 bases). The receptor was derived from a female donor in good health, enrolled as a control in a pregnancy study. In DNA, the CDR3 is TGTGCCAGCAGCCGACAGTATAATTCACCCCTCCACTTT. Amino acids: CASSRQYNSPLHF.